The entry that follows covers one T cell receptor (beta chain) sequence. These data belong to a study of blood T cell repertoires in COVID-19. On the study more broadly: There were acute and convalescent COVID-19 samples, and they came from the United States, Italy and Spain. The cDNA or gDNA used as material had been derived from T cells, B-cell-depleted T cells, or PBMCs.

Trimming removed 3 bases from V and 7 bases from J, with 10 bases in between. The germline V gene has CDR1 LNHDA and CDR2 SQIVND (reference sequence). The CDR3 spans 13 residues. Source study methods: Amplification of reference gene primers provided the estimated nucleated cell counts. Measured with immunoSEQ multiplex PCR; TCRdb has only the in-frame clones, and not every one. The V and J calls and clone size come from that table; D and trimming were worked out from the DNA. The sample records 80,000 or so clones, 86% being singletons. This chain joins TRBV19 and TRBJ2-1, with D perhaps TRBD1 (6 bases). This receptor was taken from a woman in her fifties or sixties with acute or convalescent COVID-19. The specimen sequenced was peripheral blood. Written as DNA, the CDR3 is TGTGCCAGTAGTATTCAGGGGTGGAATGAGCAGTTCTTC. It codes for CASSIQGWNEQFF.